The clone carrying this T cell receptor (beta chain) has a handful of counts. Its specificity is not known. This sample is drawn from a study of cytomegalovirus exposure and HLA in healthy donors. Findings of the study overall: Several top significant clusters appeared, in a later analysis, to be linked to common viral pathogens. Sequencing likely generated an artifact that appeared as a cluster of highly shared sequence variants.

The germline V gene has CDR1 SQVTM and CDR2 ANQGSEA. The CDR3 has 14 residues. V lost 1 base to trimming and J lost 7 bases, with 13 bases between them. Amplification used 60 Vbeta primers and 13 Jbeta primers. The method was immunoSEQ multiplex PCR; TCRdb's version includes in-frame clones alone and lacks a portion of them. This sample has approximately 100,000 clones; 74% occur once, and the top ten carry approximately 1.9%. This clonotype was sampled from a human donor in good health. V gene TRBV29-1 combines with J gene TRBJ1-4; possible D gene TRBD1, 5 bases. Source material: PBMCs. CDR3 amino acids: CSVEVAGNGEKLFF. For the CDR3, the DNA is TGCAGCGTTGAAGTGGCAGGGAACGGTGAAAAACTGTTTTTT.